Shown below are 26 T cell receptor beta chains from a single sample sequenced in a study of blood T cells in healthy people across ages. Sample-barcoded 5' priming and a J-beta primer mix drove a second PCR of about 7 to 12 cycles. A single record per CDR3 protein comes from TCRdb applying MiXCR to the 5' RACE reads. The sample carries 750,000 to 1,000,000 distinct CDR3 sequences, about 28% recorded once. The same sample was also studied in work on T cells of mothers and their children.

Material for sequencing was blood. All receptors come from a woman aged 35 to 49 in good health.

J is TRBJ1-4 and V is TRBV7-2; 7 positions match TRBD1. This CDR3 contains 14 residues. Germline V gene data show CDR1 as SGHTA and CDR2 as FQGNSA. J was trimmed by 8 bases and V by 4 bases; bases with no gene match: 7. The CDR3 nucleotides read TGTGCCAGCAGCTCGACAGGGCCGGGGGAAAAACTGTTTTTT. This codes for CASSSTGPGEKLFF.

This sequence joins TRBV2 and TRBJ2-4, with D uncertain. The CDR3 covers 16 residues. Trimming left V 6 bases short and J 0 bases short, with 15 bases between. Germline V gene lookup returns CDR1 SNHLY and CDR2 FYNNEI. CDR3 loop: CASRDRMHLAKNIQYF. In DNA form, the CDR3 reads TGTGCCAGCAGAGATCGGATGCACTTAGCCAAAAACATTCAGTACTTC.

The gene calls are TRBV12-3 or TRBV12-4 and TRBJ2-7, with no clear D. This CDR3 region has 13 residues. V shed 7 bases and J shed 0 bases, with 10 bases lying between them. The CDR3 protein is CASTLFGSYEQYF. As DNA, the CDR3 is TGTGCCAGCACCCTATTTGGCTCCTACGAGCAGTACTTC.

This clonotype was recorded at least ten times. This chain joins TRBV4-3 and TRBJ2-7; D gene ambiguous. CDR1 is LGHNA, CDR2 YSLEER, per germline. The V end was cut by 1 base, the J end by 3 bases, with 7 bases between. The CDR3 has 13 residues. CDR3 region: CASSQAYGYEQYF. For the CDR3, the DNA is TGCGCCAGCAGCCAAGCATACGGCTACGAGCAGTACTTC.

This clonotype was detected many times. This sequence joins TRBV20-1 and TRBJ1-2; no definite D call. V was cut by 5 bases and J by 0 bases, with 16 bases left in between. The V gene's germline CDR1 is DFQATT and CDR2 SNEGSKA (reference sequence). This CDR3 has 15 residues. CDR3 bases: TGCAGTGCTCCAGATACAGTGGAGACTAACTATGGCTACACCTTC. Translated: CSAPDTVETNYGYTF.

This rearrangement joins TRBV29-1 to TRBJ2-2; the D gene is possibly TRBD2 (7 bases). Germline V gene sequence: CDR1 SQVTM, CDR2 ANQGSEA. This CDR3 region has 12 residues. The ends were cut back, 7 bases at V and 3 bases at J, with 9 bases in the middle. The DNA for the CDR3 is TGCAGCGGGGAGGGGGACACCGGGGAGCTGTTTTTT. Protein sequence: CSGEGDTGELFF.

This clonotype was counted only a few times. The chain has TRBV30 and TRBJ1-1; no definite D call. V was trimmed by 5 bases and J by 1 base, leaving 11 bases between them. CDR3 length equals 13 residues. Germline CDR1 GTSNPN, CDR2 SVGIG (reference sequence). The CDR3 region is CAWERGPNTEAFF. CDR3 sequence (DNA): TGTGCCTGGGAACGTGGGCCGAACACTGAAGCTTTCTTT.

This clonotype was recorded at least ten times. The gene calls are TRBV12-3 or TRBV12-4 and TRBJ1-6, with a weak D call TRBD1 (5 bases). The CDR3 covers 17 residues. The ends were cut back, 4 bases at V and 7 bases at J, with 20 bases in the middle. CDR3 in amino acids: CASSSPLVGVWNSPLHF. Here the CDR3 DNA reads TGTGCCAGCAGTTCCCCGCTCGTAGGGGTTTGGAATTCACCCCTCCACTTT.

The chain is built from TRBV29-1 and TRBJ1-1, with 7 bases that match TRBD1. CDR1 is SQVTM, CDR2 ANQGSEA, per germline. Losses at the gene ends were 1 base for V and 10 bases for J; bases not matched to a gene: 12. This CDR3 has 14 amino acids. CDR3 in DNA: TGCAGCGTTGAAGTGGGATCAGGGGGAACCGGAGCTTTCTTT. Translated, it gives CSVEVGSGGTGAFF.

The V call is TRBV20-1, the J call TRBJ2-7, with 9 nucleotides matching TRBD1. This CDR3 is built from 15 residues. The germline gives CDR1 DFQATT, CDR2 SNEGSKA (reference sequence). Trimming took 5 bases from V and 4 from J; bases not matched to a gene: 12. The CDR3, as DNA: TGCAGTGCTTATTTTTCCGGGACAGGGACGTACGAGCAGTACTTC. Its protein is CSAYFSGTGTYEQYF.

V and J are TRBV19 and TRBJ1-1; no firm D call. Between the trimmed V and J ends, which lost 1 base and 5 bases, there was a span of 11 bases. CDR3 size: 14 residues. The germline gives CDR1 LNHDA, CDR2 SQIVND (reference sequence). CDR3 amino acids: CASSIGDRETEAFF. As DNA, the CDR3 is TGTGCCAGTAGTATAGGGGATCGGGAAACTGAAGCTTTCTTT.

This clonotype has just a few counts. The chain combines TRBV9 with TRBJ1-1, with a tentative D call TRBD1 (6 bases). CDR3 size: 17 residues. V was pared by 4 bases and J by 0 bases, with 19 bases between. Germline CDR1 SGDLS, CDR2 YYNGEE. The DNA for the CDR3 is TGTGCCAGCAGCCCGTCCGGACAGTTATACATGAACACTGAAGCTTTCTTT. The encoded protein is CASSPSGQLYMNTEAFF.

A few counts support this clonotype. The chain recombines TRBV7-9 with TRBJ1-2; D remains unclear. This CDR3 is 15 amino acids long. V was trimmed by 5 bases and J by 8 bases, leaving 21 bases between them. CDR1 is SEHNR, CDR2 FQNEAQ, per germline (reference sequence). This CDR3 reads CASSPPERRREGYTF. The CDR3, as DNA: TGTGCCAGCAGCCCACCCGAGAGGCGTCGTGAAGGCTACACCTTC.

This clonotype has a count of ten or more. The V and J genes are TRBV3-1 and TRBJ1-2; D possibly corresponds to TRBD1 (6 bases). The CDR3 consists of 13 residues. With 4 bases removed from V and 5 bases from J, the gap between germline ends came to 11 bases. CDR1 and CDR2 (germline): LGHDT, YNNKEL (reference sequence). DNA of the CDR3: TGTGCCAGCAGCCCCACAGGGATTTATGGCTACACCTTC. Protein: CASSPTGIYGYTF.

This clonotype was recorded a few times. The chain employs TRBV5-1 and TRBJ2-1; D is undetermined. Trimming shortened V by 3 bases and J by 1 base, and 11 bases separated the two germline ends. The germline V gene encodes CDR1 SGHRS and CDR2 YFSETQ. This CDR3 contains 15 residues. As DNA, the CDR3 is TGCGCCAGCAGCTCGCGTCGGAGTTCCTACAATGAGCAGTTCTTC. Its protein is CASSSRRSSYNEQFF.

This clonotype was counted many times. The V and J genes are TRBV11-2 and TRBJ2-3, with unresolved D. The CDR3 runs to 16 residues. V was cut by 0 bases and J by 8 bases, with 18 bases left in between. The germline gives CDR1 SGHAT, CDR2 FQNNGV. The CDR3 DNA is TGTGCCAGCAGCTTAGACCAATCCCCCGCGACTGGTACGCAGTATTTT. Amino acids: CASSLDQSPATGTQYF.

The CDR3, as DNA: TGTGCCAGCAGTTTATTTCGGGGAGGCTATGGCTACACCTTC. Translation: CASSLFRGGYGYTF. V is TRBV27 and J is TRBJ1-2; D is ambiguous. The V end was cut by 1 base, the J end by 4 bases, with 10 bases between. Germline V lookup: CDR1 MNHEY, CDR2 SMNVEV (reference sequence). The CDR3 runs to 14 residues.

This clonotype occurred many times. The rearrangement joins TRBV7-2 to TRBJ2-1; tentatively, D is TRBD1 (5 bases). V was trimmed by 3 bases and J by 4 bases, leaving 13 bases between them. This CDR3 contains 15 residues. Germline loops: CDR1 SGHTA, CDR2 FQGNSA. The CDR3 DNA reads as TGTGCCAGCAGCTTCCCGACAGACCTATACAATGAGCAGTTCTTC. This encodes CASSFPTDLYNEQFF.

At least ten counts were recorded for this clonotype. This chain uses TRBV20-1 with TRBJ1-4; possible D gene TRBD1, 5 bases. V was cut by 6 bases and J by 8 bases, with 19 bases left in between. CDR1 is DFQATT, CDR2 SNEGSKA, per germline (reference sequence). This CDR3 has 14 amino acids. This CDR3 is CSAPDWGRTEKLFF. In nucleotides, the CDR3 is TGCAGTGCCCCGGACTGGGGACGAACGGAAAAACTGTTTTTT.

This clonotype has only a few counts. The chain combines TRBV20-1 with TRBJ2-3; D may be TRBD2 (6 bases). V lost 8 bases and J 4 bases, leaving 16 bases between the germline ends. Germline V CDR1 and CDR2: DFQATT, SNEGSKA (reference sequence). The CDR3 extends over 13 amino acids. The DNA for the CDR3 is TGCAGTCCGACTAGGACCTCCCCAGATACGCAGTATTTT. This encodes CSPTRTSPDTQYF.

This clonotype was recorded at least ten times. The J gene is TRBJ1-2, the V gene TRBV5-1; D is possibly TRBD1 (5 bases). There are 12 residues in the CDR3. With 4 bases removed from V and 6 bases from J, the gap between germline ends came to 10 bases. CDR1 is SGHRS and CDR2 is YFSETQ in the germline V gene. CDR3 bases: TGCGCCAGCAGCCGAGGGGATCATGGCTACACCTTC. It encodes CASSRGDHGYTF.

The rearrangement uses TRBV6-1 and TRBJ1-5; TRBD1 aligns across 7 bases. The CDR3 totals 15 residues. With 6 bases clipped from V and 2 bases from J, the junction kept 7 bases outside the gene matches. Germline assignment: CDR1 MNHNS and CDR2 SASEGT. This CDR3 is CASREQGSGNQPQHF. CDR3 coding DNA: TGTGCCAGCAGAGAACAGGGGTCGGGCAATCAGCCCCAGCATTTT.

At least ten counts were recorded for this clonotype. The V call is TRBV7-9, the J call TRBJ2-1; 8 positions agree with TRBD1. This CDR3 is built from 18 residues. CDR1 is SEHNR, CDR2 FQNEAQ, per germline (reference sequence). J was trimmed by 6 bases and V by 1 base; bases with no gene match: 14. CDR3 nucleotide sequence: TGTGCCAGCAGCTTAGACCTGGGGGCAGGGGGCAGTGGCAATGAGCAGTTCTTC. Translation gives CASSLDLGAGGSGNEQFF.

This chain joins TRBV28 and TRBJ1-2; D ambiguous. The length of the CDR3 is 14 residues. V was pared by 7 bases and J by 5 bases, with 17 bases between. The V gene's germline CDR1 is MDHEN and CDR2 SYDVKM. This CDR3 is CASTEVGSWYGYTF. The CDR3, as DNA: TGTGCCAGCACCGAGGTGGGGAGTTGGTATGGCTACACCTTC.

This chain links TRBV15 with TRBJ2-3, with 8 bases lining up with TRBD1. The CDR3 is made up of 14 amino acids. The V gene's germline CDR1 is LNHNV and CDR2 YYDKDF (reference sequence). V shed 3 bases and J 4 bases; nucleotides not matched to a gene: 3. CDR3 coding DNA: TGTGCCACCAGCAGGGACAGGGCTGCAGATACGCAGTATTTT. As protein: CATSRDRAADTQYF.

This chain links TRBV28 with TRBJ2-5; TRBD1 matches 8 bases. CDR1 and CDR2 (germline): MDHEN, SYDVKM. After removal of 6 bases from V and 4 bases from J, the junction contained 13 bases not matched to a gene. The CDR3 has 16 amino acids. The CDR3 bases are TGTGCCAGCAGCCCCCCGACAGGGGACAATCGAGAGACCCAGTACTTC. It specifies CASSPPTGDNRETQYF.